This T cell receptor beta chain is from a study of OX40 agonist ivuxolimab in advanced cancers. In the study overall: As their treatment, patients were administered ivuxolimab, an agonistic anti-OX40 (CD134) antibody. About 40% of patients had received prior checkpoint inhibitor therapy.

Measured with immunoSEQ multiplex PCR; TCRdb has only the in-frame clones, and not every one. The sample includes some 30,000 clones, around 88% of them seen just once. Systemic immunosuppression or autoimmune disease history was grounds to exclude patients. This receptor was obtained from an adult with an advanced solid tumor such as melanoma, head and neck, liver or kidney cancer. The specimen comprised CD4+ or CD8+ T cells sorted from blood, sampled in a trial of the OX40 agonist ivuxolimab.

The CDR3 protein is CASSSSWASSYNEQFF. The CDR3 coding sequence is TGTGCCAGCAGCTCGTCTTGGGCGAGCTCCTACAATGAGCAGTTCTTC. The genes are TRBV7-2 and TRBJ2-1; D gene unclear. Germline values: CDR1 SGHTA, CDR2 FQGNSA. V shed 4 bases and J shed 0 bases, with 13 bases lying between them. The CDR3 is 16 amino acids.